A selection of T cell receptor beta chains follows, all from one sample in a study of cytomegalovirus exposure and HLA in healthy donors. Measured with immunoSEQ multiplex PCR; TCRdb has only the in-frame clones, and not every one. Here the sample spans around 92,000 clones, roughly 74% being singletons. The source material was PBMCs. The receptors come from a female donor in good health and CMV-seropositive. CDR3s include the opening cysteine and the closing phenylalanine or tryptophan. D genes are given only for firm matches. Some rows have no size entry. The others give once, few or many, or a class for an expanded clone.

v_call	d_call	clone_size	j_call	cdr3_length	cdr3_nt	cdr3_aa
TRBV4-1	NA	NA	TRBJ1-1	13	TGCGCCAGCAGCCTCAGACAAAACACTGAAGCTTTCTTT	CASSLRQNTEAFF
TRBV28	NA	few	TRBJ1-5	16	TGTGCCAGCAGTGGCGGGATCAGGGCTATCAATCAGCCCCAGCATTTT	CASSGGIRAINQPQHF
TRBV11-2	TRBD2	NA	TRBJ2-5	16	TGTGCCAGCAGCTTAGATGAGGGAGGGCCTACAGAGACCCAGTACTTC	CASSLDEGGPTETQYF
TRBV4-3	NA	NA	TRBJ1-2	15	TGCGCCAGCAGCCAGGGTTGGGGGCAGCCCGTTGGCTACACCTTC	CASSQGWGQPVGYTF
TRBV6-6	NA	NA	TRBJ2-3	14	TGTGCCAGCAGTTACCCTTCTAGCTCAGATACGCAGTATTTT	CASSYPSSSDTQYF
TRBV9	TRBD2	NA	TRBJ2-1	14	TGTGCCAGCAGCGGTAGCGGGGGAAGAGATGAGCAGTTCTTC	CASSGSGGRDEQFF
TRBV29-1	NA	NA	TRBJ2-3	16	TGCAGCGTCCAGCCTAAAGGGGGTCGCGACACAGATACGCAGTATTTT	CSVQPKGGRDTDTQYF
TRBV28	NA	NA	TRBJ2-5	16	TGTGCCAGCAGCCCACTAGGACAGTTCGCCGAAGAGACCCAGTACTTC	CASSPLGQFAEETQYF
TRBV6-1	NA	few	TRBJ1-3	14	TGTGCCAGCAGTGATGGAGGGACTGGAAACACCATATATTTT	CASSDGGTGNTIYF
TRBV5-3	TRBD1	NA	TRBJ2-7	14	TGTGCCAGAAGCTTCTGGGGACAGGCCTACGAGCAGTACTTC	CARSFWGQAYEQYF
TRBV9	TRBD2	once	TRBJ2-7	16	TGTGCCAGCAGCAACCATAGACTAGCGGGAGTCTACGAGCAGTACTTC	CASSNHRLAGVYEQYF
TRBV2	NA	few	TRBJ1-2	15	TGTGCCAGCAGCCTAGCGAAAAAGAGCTCTGAAGGCTACACCTTC	CASSLAKKSSEGYTF
TRBV28	NA	few	TRBJ2-1	15	TGTGCCAGCAGTCCCGGGGAGGGGGATTACAATGAGCAGTTCTTC	CASSPGEGDYNEQFF
TRBV29-1	NA	NA	TRBJ1-1	13	TGCAGCACCCAGGGAATTTTGAACACTGAAGCTTTCTTT	CSTQGILNTEAFF
TRBV6-5	NA	NA	TRBJ1-2	13	TGTGCCAGCAGTTTGACAGCGAAGTATGGCTACACCTTC	CASSLTAKYGYTF
TRBV28	TRBD2	NA	TRBJ2-2	15	TGTGCCAGCAACGGGGGGGGAGCGAACACCGGGGAGCTGTTTTTT	CASNGGGANTGELFF
TRBV6-1	NA	NA	TRBJ1-1	13	TGTGCCAGCCGGGGGGGTCCACACACTGAAGCTTTCTTT	CASRGGPHTEAFF
TRBV28	TRBD1	NA	TRBJ1-6	15	TGTGCCAGCAGCCCCCGGACAGGGGGAAATTCACCCCTCCACTTT	CASSPRTGGNSPLHF
TRBV7-6	NA	few	TRBJ1-2	13	TGTGCCAGCAGCCCGGACAGAACCTATGGCTACACCTTC	CASSPDRTYGYTF
TRBV28	TRBD1	NA	TRBJ1-2	12	TGTGCCAGCCAGGGGGCGAACTATGGCTACACCTTC	CASQGANYGYTF
TRBV10-3	TRBD2	NA	TRBJ2-5	15	TGTGCCATCAGTGCAGGACTAGCGATACAAGAGACCCAGTACTTC	CAISAGLAIQETQYF
TRBV5-4	NA	NA	TRBJ1-6	14	TGTGCCAGCAGCTTACAGGGTAGCGGGTCACCCCTCCACTTT	CASSLQGSGSPLHF
TRBV6-5	NA	NA	TRBJ2-7	13	TGTGCCAGCAGTTACTCCCCCGGCGGAGAGCAGTACTTC	CASSYSPGGEQYF
TRBV5-1	NA	NA	TRBJ2-2	13	TGCGCCAGCAGCTACTCTAGGAGAGGGGAGCTGTTTTTT	CASSYSRRGELFF
TRBV30	NA	NA	TRBJ1-1	11	TGTGCCTGGAGTGTACAAACTGAAGCTTTCTTT	CAWSVQTEAFF
TRBV6-5	TRBD1	NA	TRBJ1-5	14	TGTGCCAGCGGGACAGGGACGCCCTATCAGCCCCAGCATTTT	CASGTGTPYQPQHF
TRBV29-1	NA	NA	TRBJ1-1	13	TGCAGCGCACTTGACAGAGCACGAACTGAAGCTTTCTTT	CSALDRARTEAFF
TRBV19	NA	NA	TRBJ1-1	14	TGTGCCAGTAGTATAGATCGTGGCCGCACTGAAGCTTTCTTT	CASSIDRGRTEAFF
TRBV15	NA	few	TRBJ1-1	11	TGTGCCACCAGCAGAGAGGGGCGAGCTTTCTTT	CATSREGRAFF
TRBV4-1	NA	NA	TRBJ1-3	16	TGCGCCAGCAGCCAAGGGGCAGGGAACTCTGGAAACACCATATATTTT	CASSQGAGNSGNTIYF
TRBV29-1	NA	NA	TRBJ2-2	14	TGCAGCGGGCGGCAGGGGACCAACACCGGGGAGCTGTTTTTT	CSGRQGTNTGELFF
TRBV18	TRBD2	NA	TRBJ2-7	15	TGTGCCAGCTCACTGACTAGCGGAGAAACCTACGAGCAGTACTTC	CASSLTSGETYEQYF
TRBV7-2	NA	NA	TRBJ2-1	16	TGTGCCAGCAGCCCGCAGGGAGGCAGGCTCTACAATGAGCAGTTCTTC	CASSPQGGRLYNEQFF
TRBV11-3	NA	NA	TRBJ2-1	16	TGTGCCAGCAGCTTAGTAGCGGAACCTCCCTACAATGAGCAGTTCTTC	CASSLVAEPPYNEQFF
TRBV2	NA	few	TRBJ2-1	13	TGTGCCAGCAGTGAGATCCCACAGGGTGAGCAGTTCTTC	CASSEIPQGEQFF
TRBV5-4	NA	NA	TRBJ2-3	14	TGTGCCAGCAGCTTGGTATCCCGGGCAGATACGCAGTATTTT	CASSLVSRADTQYF
TRBV6-1	NA	once	TRBJ1-5	14	TGTGCCAGCACCACCGGACAAGACAATCAGCCCCAGCATTTT	CASTTGQDNQPQHF
TRBV5-4	TRBD1	NA	TRBJ2-7	15	TGTGCCAGCAGCCCCGGACAGGACAAGCTCTACGAGCAGTACTTC	CASSPGQDKLYEQYF
TRBV18	NA	few	TRBJ2-1	12	TGTGCCAGCTCACGGGGGCAAAATGAGCAGTTCTTC	CASSRGQNEQFF
TRBV7-2	NA	NA	TRBJ2-7	12	TGTGCCAGCAGCCCCAGATCCTACGAGCAGTACTTC	CASSPRSYEQYF